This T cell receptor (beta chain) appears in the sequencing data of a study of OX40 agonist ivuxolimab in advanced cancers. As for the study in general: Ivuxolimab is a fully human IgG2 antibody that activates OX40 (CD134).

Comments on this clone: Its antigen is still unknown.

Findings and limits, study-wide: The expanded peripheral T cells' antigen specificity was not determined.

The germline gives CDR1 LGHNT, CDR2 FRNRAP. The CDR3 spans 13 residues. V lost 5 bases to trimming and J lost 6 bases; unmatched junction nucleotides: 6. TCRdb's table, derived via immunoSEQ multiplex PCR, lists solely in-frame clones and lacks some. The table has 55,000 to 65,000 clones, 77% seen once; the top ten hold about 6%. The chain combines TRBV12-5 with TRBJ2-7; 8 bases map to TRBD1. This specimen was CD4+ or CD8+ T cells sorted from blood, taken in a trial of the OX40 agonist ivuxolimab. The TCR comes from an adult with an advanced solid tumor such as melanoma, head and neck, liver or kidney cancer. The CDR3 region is CASGPAGGSEQYF. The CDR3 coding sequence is TGTGCTAGTGGTCCCGCAGGGGGCTCCGAGCAGTACTTC.